The 7 T cell receptor beta chains presented below share a single source sample, sequenced in a study of cytomegalovirus exposure and HLA in healthy donors. PCR used 60 Vbeta primers and 13 Jbeta primers. Assay used: immunoSEQ multiplex PCR; TCRdb lists only in-frame clones, some missing. The table lists around 95,000 clones, about 83% of them singletons. Sequenced material: PBMCs. The receptor source for this set is a female donor in good health and CMV-seropositive.

The gene calls are TRBV7-6 and TRBJ1-1; D gene uncertain. Germline assignment: CDR1 SGHVS and CDR2 FNYEAQ. The ends were cut back, 3 bases at V and 4 bases at J, with 9 bases in the middle. The CDR3 contains 13 residues. In nucleotides, the CDR3 is TGTGCCAGCAGCTTCGGGTCTGGCACTGAAGCTTTCTTT. As protein: CASSFGSGTEAFF.

V usage is TRBV2 and J usage is TRBJ2-5, with TRBD2 matching 8 bases. V was clipped by 2 bases and J by 4 bases; unmatched bases: 6. This CDR3 has 15 amino acids. The germline CDR1 and CDR2 sequences are SNHLY and FYNNEI. The CDR3: CASSETREGGETQYF. CDR3 coding DNA: TGTGCCAGCAGTGAAACCCGGGAGGGGGGAGAGACCCAGTACTTC.

The chain employs TRBV7-3 and TRBJ1-1; D is unclear. This CDR3 is 16 amino acids long. Germline V gene sequence: CDR1 SGHTA, CDR2 FQGTGA. The V end was cut by 5 bases, the J end by 0 bases, with 16 bases between. CDR3: CASSREAGILNTEAFF. Written as DNA, the CDR3 is TGTGCCAGCAGCCGGGAAGCGGGGATATTGAACACTGAAGCTTTCTTT.

The chain recombines TRBV7-9 with TRBJ1-3, with D possibly TRBD1 on 5 matching bases. V was pared by 5 bases and J by 3 bases, with 11 bases between. CDR3 size: 14 residues. In germline, CDR1 is SEHNR, CDR2 FQNEAQ (reference sequence). CDR3 bases: TGTGCCAGCAGCCATCTCAGGGATGGAAACACCATATATTTT. Protein: CASSHLRDGNTIYF.

The chain uses TRBV6-5 and TRBJ2-7, with TRBD2 as a possible D gene (7 bases). Germline V gives CDR1 MNHEY, CDR2 SVGAGI. The CDR3 contains 14 residues. Trimming cost V 5 bases and J 7 bases, with 18 bases left between them. The CDR3 coding sequence is TGTGCCAGCAGTATGGGGAGGGGGGAACGGGAGCAGTACTTC. Translated: CASSMGRGEREQYF.

The V and J genes are TRBV5-6 and TRBJ2-1; 7 bases map to TRBD2. Per germline, CDR1 SGHDT and CDR2 YYEEEE. The V gene end was trimmed by 1 base and the J gene end by 3 bases; junction bases not matched to a gene: 7. The CDR3 has 16 residues. The DNA for the CDR3 is TGTGCCAGCAGCTTGAGGCGGGGGACCCACTACAATGAGCAGTTCTTC. Translated, it gives CASSLRRGTHYNEQFF.

The chain couples TRBV19 to TRBJ2-7, with D tentatively TRBD2 (6 bases). Germline CDR1 is LNHDA and CDR2 is SQIVND (reference sequence). The CDR3 contains 15 residues. V lost 1 base and J lost 1, with 11 bases in between. The CDR3 loop is CASSIGRDGSYEQYF. The CDR3 DNA is TGTGCCAGTAGTATAGGGCGGGACGGGTCCTACGAGCAGTACTTC. Full variable domain (remainder filled in from reference TRBV19 and TRBJ2-7): DGGITQSPKYLFRKEGQNVTLSCEQNLNHDAMYWYRQDPGQGLRLIYYSQIVNDFQKGDIAEGYSVSREKKESFPLTVTSAQKNPTAFYLCASSIGRDGSYEQYFGPGTRLTVT.